This is a list of T cell receptor beta chains from one sample in a study of T-cell memory formation after mild COVID-19. TCRdb fed the 5' RACE reads into MiXCR, producing one record per CDR3 protein. Of fewer than 650,000 distinct CDR3 sequences in the sample, 20% to 25% were seen once. The sequenced sample consisted of PBMCs or a T cell subset sorted from them (not recorded which). Source of these receptors: an adult woman who had mild COVID-19 (a few samples of this study predate the infection). Cell type and time point are not known. Both conserved end residues are part of each CDR3.

v_gene: TRBV7-9
j_gene: TRBJ2-1
CDR3aa: CASSLGVRTSKFF

v_gene: TRBV19
j_gene: TRBJ1-1
CDR3aa: CASTSFVGSTEAFF

v_gene: TRBV4-3
j_gene: TRBJ2-7
CDR3aa: CASSQLREVSEQYF

v_gene: TRBV5-1
j_gene: TRBJ1-5
CDR3aa: CASSLSGRGGHQPQHF

v_gene: TRBV5-1
j_gene: TRBJ2-4
CDR3aa: CASSLEGGWPKNIQYF

v_gene: TRBV12-3/TRBV12-4
j_gene: TRBJ2-2
CDR3aa: CASVHGGAGELFF

v_gene: TRBV12-3/TRBV12-4
j_gene: TRBJ2-2
CDR3aa: CASSAQGDGELFF

v_gene: TRBV9
j_gene: TRBJ2-2
CDR3aa: CASSVTGANTGELFF

v_gene: TRBV12-3/TRBV12-4
j_gene: TRBJ2-7
CDR3aa: CASSPGRLGQYF

v_gene: TRBV6-5
j_gene: TRBJ1-2
CDR3aa: CASSFEDRRPYGYTF

v_gene: TRBV12-3/TRBV12-4
j_gene: TRBJ2-3
CDR3aa: CATGFTADTQYF

v_gene: TRBV7-8
j_gene: TRBJ1-5
CDR3aa: CASSVAGRNNQPQHF

v_gene: TRBV4-1
j_gene: TRBJ1-1
CDR3aa: CASSQGQGGGYNAEAFF

v_gene: TRBV7-9
j_gene: TRBJ2-1
CDR3aa: CASIIAGGPGDEQFF

v_gene: TRBV12-3/TRBV12-4
j_gene: TRBJ1-5
CDR3aa: CASSFGGGRQPQHF

v_gene: TRBV4-1
j_gene: TRBJ2-3
CDR3aa: CASSQARLAGRDTQYF

v_gene: TRBV20-1
j_gene: TRBJ2-1
CDR3aa: CSAKTSGGPSYNEQFF

v_gene: TRBV3-1
j_gene: TRBJ1-1
CDR3aa: CASSQSAGGASAFF

v_gene: TRBV5-1
j_gene: TRBJ2-7
CDR3aa: CASSSSGISSYEQYF

v_gene: TRBV12-3/TRBV12-4
j_gene: TRBJ2-1
CDR3aa: CAIREDLGNEQFF

v_gene: TRBV7-8
j_gene: TRBJ1-1
CDR3aa: CASSLIGGTSNTEAFF

v_gene: TRBV2
j_gene: TRBJ2-1
CDR3aa: CASKRARGNEQFF